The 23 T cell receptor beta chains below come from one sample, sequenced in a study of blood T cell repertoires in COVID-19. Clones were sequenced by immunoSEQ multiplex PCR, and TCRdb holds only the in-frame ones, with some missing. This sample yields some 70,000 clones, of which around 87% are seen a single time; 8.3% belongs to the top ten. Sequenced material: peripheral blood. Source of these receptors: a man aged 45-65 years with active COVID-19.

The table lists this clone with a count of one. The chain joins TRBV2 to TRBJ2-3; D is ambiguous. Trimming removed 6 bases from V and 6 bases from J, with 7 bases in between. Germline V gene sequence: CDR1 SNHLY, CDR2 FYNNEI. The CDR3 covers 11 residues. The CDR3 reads CASSYADTQYF. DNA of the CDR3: TGTGCCAGCAGCTACGCGGATACGCAGTATTTT.

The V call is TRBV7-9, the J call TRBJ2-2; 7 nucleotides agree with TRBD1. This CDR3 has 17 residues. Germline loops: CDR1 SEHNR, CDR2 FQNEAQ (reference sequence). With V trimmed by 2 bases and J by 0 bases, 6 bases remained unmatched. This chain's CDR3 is CASSLRGQESNTGELFF. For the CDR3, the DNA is TGTGCCAGCAGCTTAAGGGGGCAGGAATCGAACACCGGGGAGCTGTTTTTT.

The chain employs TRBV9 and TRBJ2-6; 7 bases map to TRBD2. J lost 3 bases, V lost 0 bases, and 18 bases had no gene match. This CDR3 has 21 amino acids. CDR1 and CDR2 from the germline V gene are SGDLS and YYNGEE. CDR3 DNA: TGTGCCAGCAGCGTAGCTTCATGGGAGGACCGCGGGAGTCTTGGGGCCAACGTCCTGACTTTC. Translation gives CASSVASWEDRGSLGANVLTF.

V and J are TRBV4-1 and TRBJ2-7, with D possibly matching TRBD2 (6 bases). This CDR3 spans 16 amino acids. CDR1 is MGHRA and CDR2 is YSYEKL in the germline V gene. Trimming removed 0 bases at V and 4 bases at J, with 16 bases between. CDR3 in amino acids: CASSQDYSGSSYEQYF. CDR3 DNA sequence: TGCGCCAGCAGCCAAGACTATTCCGGGAGTAGTTACGAGCAGTACTTC.

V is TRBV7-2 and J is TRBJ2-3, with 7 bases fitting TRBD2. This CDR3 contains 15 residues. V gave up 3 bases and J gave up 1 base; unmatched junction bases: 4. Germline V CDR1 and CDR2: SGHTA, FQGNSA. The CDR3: CASSFRTSGTDTQYF. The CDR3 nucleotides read TGTGCCAGCAGCTTTCGTACTAGCGGCACAGATACGCAGTATTTT.

The CDR3 loop is CASLGGGYQETQYF. The CDR3 DNA reads as TGTGCCAGTCTAGGGGGCGGGTACCAAGAGACCCAGTACTTC. The genes are TRBV5-3 and TRBJ2-5, with 7 bases identical to TRBD1. TRBV5-3 is filed as an ORF, its function uncertain. V shed 8 bases and J 0 bases; nucleotides not matched to a gene: 7. The CDR3 runs to 14 residues.

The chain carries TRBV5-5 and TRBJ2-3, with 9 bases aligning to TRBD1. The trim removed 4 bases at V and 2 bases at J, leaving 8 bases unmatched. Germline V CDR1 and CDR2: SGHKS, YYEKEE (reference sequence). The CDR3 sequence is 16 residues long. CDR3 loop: CASSPGQGYLTDTQYF. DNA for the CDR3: TGTGCCAGCAGCCCGGGACAGGGCTACCTCACAGATACGCAGTATTTT.

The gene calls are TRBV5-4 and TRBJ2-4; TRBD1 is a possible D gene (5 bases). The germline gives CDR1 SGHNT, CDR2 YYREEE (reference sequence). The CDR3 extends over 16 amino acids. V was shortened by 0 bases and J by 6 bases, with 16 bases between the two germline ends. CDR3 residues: CASSLGGRSLGNIQYF. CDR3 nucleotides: TGTGCCAGCAGCTTGGGGGGCAGATCTTTAGGAAACATTCAGTACTTC.

The CDR3 DNA follows: TGCGCCAGCAGTGAGTCGGATTTAGCGGGCGAATCCTACAATGAGCAGTTCTTC. It yields the protein CASSESDLAGESYNEQFF. V is TRBV10-1 and J is TRBJ2-1, with 7 bases identical to TRBD2. V was clipped by 0 bases and J by 1 base; unmatched bases: 9. Per the germline V gene, CDR1 is WNHNN and CDR2 is SYGVQD (reference sequence). This CDR3 has 18 residues.

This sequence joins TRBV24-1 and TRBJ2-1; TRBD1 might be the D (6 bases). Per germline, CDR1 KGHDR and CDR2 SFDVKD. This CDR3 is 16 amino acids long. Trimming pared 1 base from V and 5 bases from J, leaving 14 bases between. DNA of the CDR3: TGTGCCACCAGTGATTTAGGGGGACAAGGAGACAATGAGCAGTTCTTC. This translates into CATSDLGGQGDNEQFF.

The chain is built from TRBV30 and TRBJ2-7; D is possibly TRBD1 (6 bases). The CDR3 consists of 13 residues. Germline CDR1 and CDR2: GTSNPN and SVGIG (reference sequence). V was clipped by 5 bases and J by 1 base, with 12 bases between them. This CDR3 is CAWGGQMSYEQYF. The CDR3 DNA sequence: TGTGCCTGGGGAGGACAGATGTCCTACGAGCAGTACTTC.

The CDR3 loop is CASSSWGDRWVAFF. The DNA of the CDR3 is TGTGCCAGTAGTAGTTGGGGCGACCGGTGGGTTGCTTTCTTT. The chain uses TRBV19 and TRBJ1-1; TRBD1 might be the D (5 bases). Germline CDR1 and CDR2: LNHDA and SQIVND (reference sequence). The CDR3 runs 14 residues. Trimming cost V 4 bases and J 11 bases, with 20 bases left between them.

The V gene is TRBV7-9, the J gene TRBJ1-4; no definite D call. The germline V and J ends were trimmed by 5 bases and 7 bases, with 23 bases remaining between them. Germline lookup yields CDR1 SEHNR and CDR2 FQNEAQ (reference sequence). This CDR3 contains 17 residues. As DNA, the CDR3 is TGTGCCAGCAGCCGGAGTATTGGATCCGGCGGTGGTGAAAAACTGTTTTTT. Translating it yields CASSRSIGSGGGEKLFF.

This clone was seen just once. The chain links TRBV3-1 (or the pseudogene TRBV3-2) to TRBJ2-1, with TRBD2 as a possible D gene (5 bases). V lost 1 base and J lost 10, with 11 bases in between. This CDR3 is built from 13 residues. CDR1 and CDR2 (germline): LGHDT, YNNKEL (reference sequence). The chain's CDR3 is CASSQGRTLEQFF. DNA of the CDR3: TGTGCCAGCAGCCAAGGTCGGACTTTAGAGCAGTTCTTC.

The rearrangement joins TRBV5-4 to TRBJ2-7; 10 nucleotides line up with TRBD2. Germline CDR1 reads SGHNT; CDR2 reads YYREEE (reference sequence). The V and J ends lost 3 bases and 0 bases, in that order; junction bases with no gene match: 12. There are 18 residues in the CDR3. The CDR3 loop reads CASSWAGTSVDSSYEQYF. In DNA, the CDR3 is TGTGCCAGCAGCTGGGCCGGGACTAGCGTCGATAGCTCCTACGAGCAGTACTTC.

For the CDR3, the DNA is TGTGCCAGCAGTTTATATGCAGGGGGCTACGAGCAGTACTTC. Its protein is CASSLYAGGYEQYF. The chain couples TRBV27 to TRBJ2-7, with 7 positions matching TRBD1. Per the germline V gene, CDR1 is MNHEY and CDR2 is SMNVEV (reference sequence). This CDR3 contains 14 residues. Trimming removed 1 base from V and 3 bases from J; junction bases left unmatched: 3.

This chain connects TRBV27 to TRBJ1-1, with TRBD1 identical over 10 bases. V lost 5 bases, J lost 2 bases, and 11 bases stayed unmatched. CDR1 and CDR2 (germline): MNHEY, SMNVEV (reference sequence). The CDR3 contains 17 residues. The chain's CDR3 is CASSHYDRGRDNTEAFF. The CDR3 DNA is TGTGCCAGCAGTCACTACGACAGGGGGCGTGATAACACTGAAGCTTTCTTT.

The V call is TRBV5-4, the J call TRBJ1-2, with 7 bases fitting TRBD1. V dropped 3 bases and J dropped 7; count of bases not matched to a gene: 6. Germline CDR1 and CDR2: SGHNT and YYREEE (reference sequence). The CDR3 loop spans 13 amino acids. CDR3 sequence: CASSSGTAPGYTF. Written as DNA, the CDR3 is TGTGCCAGCAGCTCTGGGACAGCCCCTGGCTACACCTTC. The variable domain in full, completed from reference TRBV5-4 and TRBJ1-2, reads ETGVTQSPTHLIKTRGQQVTLRCSSQSGHNTVSWYQQALGQGPQFIFQYYREEENGRGNFPPRFSGLQFPNYSSELNVNALELDDSALYLCASSSGTAPGYTFGSGTRLTVV.

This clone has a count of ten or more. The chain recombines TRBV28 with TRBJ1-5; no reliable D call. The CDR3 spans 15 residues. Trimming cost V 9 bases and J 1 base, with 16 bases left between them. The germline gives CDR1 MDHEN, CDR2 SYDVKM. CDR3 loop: CARRNLGGSNQPQHF. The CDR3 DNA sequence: TGTGCCAGAAGGAACCTGGGAGGGAGCAATCAGCCCCAGCATTTT.

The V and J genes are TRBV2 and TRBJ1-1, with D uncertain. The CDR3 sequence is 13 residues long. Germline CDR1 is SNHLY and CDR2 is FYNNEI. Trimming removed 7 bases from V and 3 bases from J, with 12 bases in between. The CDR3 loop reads CASTITPHTEAFF. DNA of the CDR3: TGTGCCAGCACTATTACTCCCCACACTGAAGCTTTCTTT.

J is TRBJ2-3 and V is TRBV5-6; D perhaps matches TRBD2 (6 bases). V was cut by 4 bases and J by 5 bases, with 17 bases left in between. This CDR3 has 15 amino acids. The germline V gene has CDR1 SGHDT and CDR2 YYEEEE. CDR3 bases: TGTGCCAGCAGCGCCGGGACTCCAGAAGAAGATACGCAGTATTTT. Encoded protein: CASSAGTPEEDTQYF.

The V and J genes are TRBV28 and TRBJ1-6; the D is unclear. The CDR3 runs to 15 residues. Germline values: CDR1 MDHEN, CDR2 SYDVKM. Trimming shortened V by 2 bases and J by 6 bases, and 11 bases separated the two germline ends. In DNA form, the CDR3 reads TGTGCCAGCAGTTTAGACGGGTTCGGTAATTCACCCCTCCACTTT. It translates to CASSLDGFGNSPLHF.

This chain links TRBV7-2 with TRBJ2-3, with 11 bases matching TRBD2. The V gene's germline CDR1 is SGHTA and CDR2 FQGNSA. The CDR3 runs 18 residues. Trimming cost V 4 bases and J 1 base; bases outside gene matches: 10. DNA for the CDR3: TGTGCCAGCAGCTCAAATGACCGGACTAGCGGGCGCACAGATACGCAGTATTTT. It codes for CASSSNDRTSGRTDTQYF.